The 17 T cell receptor beta chains below all came from one sample that was sequenced in a study of cytomegalovirus exposure and HLA in healthy donors. The PCR employed 60 Vbeta primers together with 13 Jbeta primers. Assay used: immunoSEQ multiplex PCR; TCRdb lists only in-frame clones, some missing. The sample contains tens of thousands of clones, 65% to 85% of which appear only once. Sequencing used PBMCs. The receptors originated from a woman aged 25 to 39 in good health and CMV-seronegative.

V and J are TRBV4-1 and TRBJ1-3, with 8 nucleotides matching TRBD1. With 3 bases clipped from V and 4 bases from J, the junction kept 5 bases outside the gene matches. Germline CDR1 reads MGHRA; CDR2 reads YSYEKL. The CDR3 is 15 residues long. CDR3 bases: TGCGCCAGCAGCCAGGGCGGACAGGGAGGAAACACCATATATTTT. Encoded protein: CASSQGGQGGNTIYF.

The chain carries TRBV6-5 and TRBJ1-5, with 9 bases that match TRBD1. This CDR3 is 14 amino acids long. CDR1 and CDR2 (germline): MNHEY, SVGAGI. J gave up 6 bases and V 6 bases, and 6 bases lay outside the gene matches. The CDR3: CASSRGTGTQPQHF. CDR3 coding DNA: TGTGCCAGCAGCCGAGGGACAGGGACTCAGCCCCAGCATTTT.

The chain links TRBV5-4 to TRBJ1-2, with D perhaps matching TRBD1 (6 bases). Per the germline V gene, CDR1 is SGHNT and CDR2 is YYREEE (reference sequence). The CDR3 consists of 14 residues. Trimming stripped 4 bases from V and 8 bases from J, with 18 bases between. The CDR3 nucleotides are TGTGCCAGCAGCATCGGACAGCTAAAAGGAGGCTACACCTTC. Encoded protein: CASSIGQLKGGYTF.

The rearrangement uses TRBV7-9 and TRBJ2-5, with D tentatively TRBD1 (5 bases). CDR1 is SEHNR and CDR2 is FQNEAQ in the germline V gene (reference sequence). The CDR3 spans 16 residues. V lost 1 base to trimming and J lost 2 bases, with 14 bases between them. The CDR3 region is CASSLVVSTDQETQYF. Written as DNA, the CDR3 is TGTGCCAGCAGCTTAGTCGTCTCGACAGATCAAGAGACCCAGTACTTC.

This clone has just one count. The rearrangement links TRBV6-5 to TRBJ1-1; D unresolved. CDR3 length equals 14 residues. The V end was cut by 2 bases, the J end by 2 bases, with 9 bases between. Germline CDR1 MNHEY, CDR2 SVGAGI. The CDR3 nucleotides read TGTGCCAGCAGTTACGAGGCAAGTAACACTGAAGCTTTCTTT. As protein: CASSYEASNTEAFF.

This clone was recorded only once. The chain links TRBV12-5 to TRBJ1-1, with a possible D match to TRBD1 (5 bases). Trimming stripped 2 bases from V and 1 base from J, with 8 bases between. Germline values: CDR1 LGHNT, CDR2 FRNRAP. The CDR3 has 14 amino acids. CDR3 in amino acids: CASGLWGGNTEAFF. CDR3 nucleotide sequence: TGTGCTAGTGGTTTGTGGGGGGGGAACACTGAAGCTTTCTTT.

V gene TRBV6-1 combines with J gene TRBJ2-7, with no clear D. The CDR3 sequence is 13 residues long. Germline V gene sequence: CDR1 MNHNS, CDR2 SASEGT. V shed 0 bases and J shed 4 bases, with 7 bases lying between them. Written as DNA, the CDR3 is TGTGCCAGCAGTGAAGCATTGCGTTACGAGCAGTACTTC. It is translated as CASSEALRYEQYF.

Points on this clone: One end of the junction fails to match germline, which may point to a read error. The chain carries TRBV27 and TRBJ2-7; D may be TRBD1 (7 bases). From germline, CDR1 is MNHEY and CDR2 SMNVEV (reference sequence). This CDR3 is built from 13 residues. In DNA form, the CDR3 reads TGTGCCAGCAGTTTGCGGGACAGCTACGAGCGGTACTTC. Its protein product is CASSLRDSYERYF.

The genes are TRBV29-1 and TRBJ1-2; D is perhaps TRBD1 (6 bases). The V gene lost 3 bases and the J gene lost 4 bases, with 15 bases spanning the gap. CDR1 SQVTM and CDR2 ANQGSEA come from the germline V gene. This CDR3 is 14 amino acids long. The CDR3 nucleotides are TGCAGCGTTGACAGGGGCCTGGGGGCCTATGGCTACACCTTC. This gives the protein CSVDRGLGAYGYTF.

The V call is TRBV6-1, the J call TRBJ2-3, with 8 bases matching TRBD2. J lost 1 base, V lost 0 bases, and 0 bases had no gene match. Per germline, CDR1 MNHNS and CDR2 SASEGT. The CDR3 has 15 amino acids. CDR3 residues: CASSEAAGGTDTQYF. CDR3 nucleotides: TGTGCCAGCAGTGAAGCAGCGGGGGGCACAGATACGCAGTATTTT.

The rearrangement joins TRBV27 to TRBJ1-2; D is possibly TRBD1 (6 bases). Germline V lookup: CDR1 MNHEY, CDR2 SMNVEV (reference sequence). Between the trimmed V and J ends, which lost 0 bases and 8 bases, there was a span of 10 bases. The CDR3 runs 13 residues. The CDR3 is CASSLSTGGGYTF. The CDR3 DNA reads TGTGCCAGCAGTTTATCAACGGGGGGCGGCTACACCTTC.

This clone was observed a few times. This chain connects TRBV19 to TRBJ2-7; 8 positions agree with TRBD1. The CDR3 has 15 residues. CDR1 and CDR2 from the germline V gene are LNHDA and SQIVND (reference sequence). The ends lost 1 base at V and 2 bases at J; junction bases unmatched: 4. The CDR3 reads CASSIVSGGAYEQYF. As DNA, the CDR3 is TGTGCCAGTAGTATAGTGTCAGGGGGCGCCTACGAGCAGTACTTC.

V gene TRBV5-1 combines with J gene TRBJ1-6; D might be TRBD1 (5 bases). The germline V gene has CDR1 SGHRS and CDR2 YFSETQ. The CDR3 is 13 amino acids. With 0 bases removed from V and 7 bases from J, the gap between germline ends came to 5 bases. This CDR3 reads CASSLGQNSPLHF. The CDR3 DNA reads TGCGCCAGCAGCTTGGGACAGAATTCACCCCTCCACTTT.

The J gene is TRBJ1-4, the V gene TRBV6-5; weak D call: TRBD1 (6 bases). The CDR3 has 15 residues. Germline CDR1 and CDR2: MNHEY and SVGAGI. Trimming removed 6 bases at V and 7 bases at J, with 18 bases between. CDR3 sequence (DNA): TGTGCCAGCAGACTAAGGGCAGGGGCGGGTGAAAAACTGTTTTTT. Residues: CASRLRAGAGEKLFF.

V usage is TRBV28 and J usage is TRBJ2-4; 8 nucleotides line up with TRBD1. Losses at the gene ends were 3 bases for V and 6 bases for J; bases not matched to a gene: 4. CDR1 and CDR2 from the germline V gene are MDHEN and SYDVKM. The CDR3 spans 14 residues. CDR3 amino acids: CASSFQGARNIQYF. CDR3 coding DNA: TGTGCCAGCAGTTTTCAGGGGGCGAGAAACATTCAGTACTTC.

This CDR3 reads CASVGSQIGDEKLFF. CDR3 sequence (DNA): TGTGCCAGTGTTGGGTCACAAATCGGAGATGAAAAACTGTTTTTT. The J gene is TRBJ1-4, the V gene TRBV19; no definite D call. CDR1 is LNHDA, CDR2 SQIVND, per germline (reference sequence). The CDR3 loop spans 15 amino acids. The V end was cut by 8 bases, the J end by 6 bases, with 19 bases between.

The gene calls are TRBV18 and TRBJ1-4; D not certain. Trimming took 2 bases from V and 7 from J, leaving 11 bases between them. CDR1 and CDR2 from the germline V gene are KGHSH and LQKENI. The length of the CDR3 is 14 residues. The CDR3 DNA sequence: TGTGCCAGCTCACCAGGGAGTTTGGGTGAAAAACTGTTTTTT. Amino acid sequence: CASSPGSLGEKLFF.